This passage covers 32 T cell receptor beta chains from one sample sequenced in a study of blood T cell repertoires in COVID-19. The assay was immunoSEQ multiplex PCR, and TCRdb's table has in-frame clones only and misses some. Of under 300,000 clones listed, approximately 86% are singletons. Sequencing was carried out using PBMCs or T cells enriched from blood (not recorded which). The receptors originated from a woman in her forties or fifties who had recovered from COVID-19.

V gene TRBV29-1 combines with J gene TRBJ1-2, with D maybe TRBD1 (5 bases). CDR1 is SQVTM, CDR2 ANQGSEA, per germline. V shed 4 bases and J shed 7 bases, with 19 bases lying between them. This CDR3 spans 14 amino acids. CDR3 in amino acids: CSVVSRDEPIGYTF. DNA of the CDR3: TGCAGCGTTGTGTCCAGGGATGAACCTATTGGCTACACCTTC.

V gene TRBV5-1 combines with J gene TRBJ2-7, with D unclear. V lost 1 base and J 1 base, leaving 12 bases between the germline ends. The CDR3 has 15 residues. The germline V gene encodes CDR1 SGHRS and CDR2 YFSETQ. The chain's CDR3 is CASSLQAAASYEQYF. The CDR3 nucleotides are TGCGCCAGCAGCTTGCAGGCTGCAGCTTCCTACGAGCAGTACTTC.

V gene TRBV2 combines with J gene TRBJ2-1; 8 nucleotides line up with TRBD2. This CDR3 is built from 16 residues. The V segment lost 8 bases and the J segment 7 bases; nucleotides outside the gene matches: 16. The germline V gene encodes CDR1 SNHLY and CDR2 FYNNEI. CDR3 loop: CASWDFLRKRENEQFF. CDR3 nucleotide sequence: TGTGCCAGCTGGGACTTCCTGAGGAAGCGGGAGAATGAGCAGTTCTTC.

This clone was recorded only once. For the CDR3, the DNA is TGTGCCAGCAGTTCGGCGACAGGGTGGGATTCACCCCTCCACTTT. Amino acids: CASSSATGWDSPLHF. The chain recombines TRBV28 with TRBJ1-6, with TRBD1 matching 7 bases. The CDR3 covers 15 residues. Trimming took 4 bases from V and 8 from J; bases not matched to a gene: 8. Germline CDR1 MDHEN, CDR2 SYDVKM. The variable domain in full, completed from reference TRBV28 and TRBJ1-6, reads DVKVTQSSRYLVKRTGEKVFLECVQDMDHENMFWYRQDPGLGLRLIYFSYDVKMKEKGDIPEGYSVSREKKERFSLILESASTNQTSMYLCASSSATGWDSPLHFGNGTRLTVT.

This sequence joins TRBV7-9 and TRBJ2-5; 7 bases line up with TRBD1. Losses at the gene ends were 8 bases for V and 1 base for J; bases not matched to a gene: 7. CDR1 SEHNR and CDR2 FQNEAQ come from the germline V gene (reference sequence). CDR3 size: 14 residues. The CDR3 DNA follows: TGTGCCAGCCTCCCGGGACAGAGCCAAGAGACCCAGTACTTC. This sequence encodes CASLPGQSQETQYF. The full variable domain, rest sourced from reference TRBV7-9 and TRBJ2-5, is DTGVSQNPRHKITKRGQNVTFRCDPISEHNRLYWYRQTLGQGPEFLTYFQNEAQLEKSRLLSDRFSAERPKGSFSTLEIQRTEQGDSAMYLCASLPGQSQETQYFGPGTRLLVL.

V gene TRBV5-1 combines with J gene TRBJ1-1, with TRBD1 matching over 11 bases. Germline V gives CDR1 SGHRS, CDR2 YFSETQ. Losses at the gene ends were 4 bases for V and 4 bases for J; bases not matched to a gene: 3. The CDR3 runs to 14 residues. CDR3: CASSPGTGGTEAFF. For the CDR3, the DNA is TGCGCCAGCAGCCCCGGGACAGGGGGCACTGAAGCTTTCTTT.

The rearrangement links TRBV15 to TRBJ1-4, with D unresolved. CDR3 size: 13 residues. Germline V CDR1 and CDR2: LNHNV, YYDKDF (reference sequence). V was cut by 2 bases and J by 5 bases, with 6 bases left in between. CDR3 coding DNA: TGTGCCACCAGCAGAACTTGGAATGAAAAACTGTTTTTT. As protein: CATSRTWNEKLFF.

The V gene is TRBV6-5, the J gene TRBJ1-5; TRBD1 is a possible D gene (5 bases). This CDR3 has 16 amino acids. V was pared by 0 bases and J by 3 bases, with 12 bases between. Per the germline V gene, CDR1 is MNHEY and CDR2 is SVGAGI. DNA of the CDR3: TGTGCCAGCAGTTACTCGATCGGGGGAGCCAATCAGCCCCAGCATTTT. It translates to CASSYSIGGANQPQHF.

The V and J genes are TRBV30 and TRBJ1-1; 7 bases map to TRBD1. Per germline, CDR1 GTSNPN and CDR2 SVGIG (reference sequence). The V and J ends lost 5 bases and 5 bases, in that order; junction bases with no gene match: 5. The CDR3 runs to 12 residues. The CDR3 reads CAWGDRDTEAFF. CDR3 sequence (DNA): TGTGCCTGGGGCGACAGGGATACTGAAGCTTTCTTT.

The V call is TRBV20-1, the J call TRBJ1-4; D gene uncertain. V gave up 3 bases and J gave up 8 bases, with 10 bases separating them. This CDR3 spans 12 amino acids. CDR1 and CDR2 (germline): DFQATT, SNEGSKA (reference sequence). The CDR3 sequence is CSASKSVEKLFF. The CDR3 coding sequence is TGCAGTGCTAGTAAATCCGTGGAAAAACTGTTTTTT.

The chain carries TRBV7-9 and TRBJ2-7; D is ambiguous. Germline CDR1 is SEHNR and CDR2 is FQNEAQ (reference sequence). This CDR3 has 11 amino acids. The V and J ends lost 5 bases and 4 bases respectively, with 6 bases between them. CDR3 in amino acids: CASSEAYEQYF. The CDR3 nucleotides read TGTGCCAGCAGCGAGGCGTACGAGCAGTACTTC.

This chain uses TRBV9 with TRBJ2-1, with 9 bases identical to TRBD2. The CDR3 extends over 17 amino acids. Germline assignment: CDR1 SGDLS and CDR2 YYNGEE. Unmatched junction bases numbered 9, after V lost 0 bases and J lost 5 bases. For the CDR3, the DNA is TGTGCCAGCAGCGTAGGACTTCTTAGCGGGAGAGACAATGAGCAGTTCTTC. The encoded protein is CASSVGLLSGRDNEQFF. Using reference TRBV9 and TRBJ2-1 for the parts outside the CDR3, the full variable domain is DSGVTQTPKHLITATGQRVTLRCSPRSGDLSVYWYQQSLDQGLQFLIQYYNGEERAKGNILERFSAQQFPDLHSELNLSSLELGDSALYFCASSVGLLSGRDNEQFFGPGTRLTVL.

The gene calls are TRBV7-2 and TRBJ2-7, with D perhaps matching TRBD1 (6 bases). Germline-derived CDR1 and CDR2 are SGHTA and FQGNSA. Deletions cut 1 base from V and 3 bases from J, with 10 bases between. The CDR3 is 14 amino acids. The CDR3 sequence: CASSLGTANYEQYF. The CDR3 DNA is TGTGCCAGCAGCTTAGGGACAGCGAACTACGAGCAGTACTTC. The entire variable domain, with the rest obtained from reference TRBV7-2 and TRBJ2-7, is as follows: GAGVSQSPSNKVTEKGKDVELRCDPISGHTALYWYRQSLGQGLEFLIYFQGNSAPDKSGLPSDRFSAERTGGSVSTLTIQRTQQEDSAVYLCASSLGTANYEQYFGPGTRLTVT.

The chain carries TRBV27 and TRBJ2-7; weak D call: TRBD1 (6 bases). Germline assignment: CDR1 MNHEY and CDR2 SMNVEV (reference sequence). This CDR3 comprises 15 residues. V was pared by 6 bases and J by 1 base, with 16 bases between. CDR3 bases: TGTGCCAGCAGCGGCCAACAGGGTGGATCCTACGAGCAGTACTTC. This codes for CASSGQQGGSYEQYF.

The V call is TRBV19, the J call TRBJ1-3; maybe TRBD1 (6 bases). Germline CDR1 LNHDA, CDR2 SQIVND (reference sequence). V was clipped by 7 bases and J by 2 bases, with 12 bases between them. There are 14 residues in the CDR3. CDR3 DNA: TGTGCCAGTAACAGGGAGTTTACTGGAAACACCATATATTTT. Its translation: CASNREFTGNTIYF.

This sequence joins TRBV4-1 and TRBJ2-2, with 9 bases aligning to TRBD2. The CDR3 loop spans 16 amino acids. The junction had 3 bases not matched to a gene; V was cut back by 0 bases and J by 4 bases. Germline-derived CDR1 and CDR2 are MGHRA and YSYEKL. The chain's CDR3 is CASSQDLAGPTGELFF. The CDR3 DNA reads TGCGCCAGCAGCCAAGATCTAGCGGGGCCCACCGGGGAGCTGTTTTTT.

CDR3 residues: CASSSADREELTGELFF. CDR3 nucleotide sequence: TGTGCCAGCAGCTCCGCTGACAGGGAAGAACTCACCGGGGAGCTGTTTTTT. The chain employs TRBV7-9 and TRBJ2-2, with 7 bases fitting TRBD1. Germline V CDR1 and CDR2: SEHNR, FQNEAQ (reference sequence). CDR3 length: 17 residues. V was pared by 4 bases and J by 4 bases, with 12 bases of the junction left unmatched.

This rearrangement joins TRBV10-3 to TRBJ2-3; 12 bases fit TRBD2. The CDR3 runs to 15 residues. Germline CDR1 ENHRY, CDR2 SYGVKD. V was pared by 6 bases and J by 0 bases, with 1 base of the junction left unmatched. The CDR3 DNA reads TGTGCCATCAGGGGGACTAGCGGGAGCACAGATACGCAGTATTTT. It is translated as CAIRGTSGSTDTQYF.

The chain employs TRBV5-1 and TRBJ1-6; 9 bases map to TRBD1. Germline CDR1 reads SGHRS; CDR2 reads YFSETQ. The CDR3 totals 14 residues. V shed 4 bases and J 13 bases; nucleotides not matched to a gene: 9. The CDR3: CASSEGQGDMPLHF. The CDR3 nucleotides read TGCGCCAGCAGCGAGGGACAGGGCGATATGCCCCTCCACTTT.

The chain is built from TRBV9 and TRBJ2-5, with D tentatively TRBD2 (5 bases). This CDR3 is 16 amino acids long. Between the trimmed V and J ends, which lost 3 bases and 2 bases, there was a span of 17 bases. Germline values: CDR1 SGDLS, CDR2 YYNGEE. The CDR3 sequence is CASSAWSGAVQETQYF. Here the CDR3 DNA reads TGTGCCAGCAGCGCTTGGAGCGGAGCGGTGCAAGAGACCCAGTACTTC.

The chain uses TRBV9 and TRBJ2-3; D gene ambiguous. Germline assignment: CDR1 SGDLS and CDR2 YYNGEE. CDR3 size: 14 residues. Deletions cut 2 bases from V and 5 bases from J, with 12 bases between. CDR3 protein: CASSVLIGEDTQYF. In nucleotides, the CDR3 is TGTGCCAGCAGCGTTCTTATCGGAGAAGATACGCAGTATTTT.

V is TRBV19 and J is TRBJ1-6; D uncertain. This CDR3 is built from 14 residues. V was pared by 5 bases and J by 6 bases, with 11 bases between. CDR1 LNHDA and CDR2 SQIVND come from the germline V gene (reference sequence). The CDR3 sequence: CASSLFLSNSPLHF. CDR3 DNA sequence: TGTGCCAGTAGTTTGTTTTTATCTAATTCACCCCTCCACTTT.

This sequence joins TRBV6-5 and TRBJ1-2, with 7 bases fitting TRBD1. V trimming: 2 bases; J trimming: 1 base; junction bases outside the gene matches: 4. The length of the CDR3 is 15 residues. Germline CDR1 is MNHEY and CDR2 is SVGAGI. The DNA of the CDR3 is TGTGCCAGCAGTTACCCGGGGGACAGTAACTATGGCTACACCTTC. Translated: CASSYPGDSNYGYTF.

The J gene is TRBJ2-3, the V gene TRBV5-6; D gene uncertain. The CDR3 contains 15 residues. Germline assignment: CDR1 SGHDT and CDR2 YYEEEE. V lost 1 base and J 5 bases, leaving 14 bases between the germline ends. The CDR3 is CASSLSPMRIDTQYF. DNA of the CDR3: TGTGCCAGCAGCTTGTCCCCGATGAGGATAGATACGCAGTATTTT.

At least ten counts were recorded for this clone. The chain employs TRBV6-4 and TRBJ2-1; no firm D call. Deletions cut 0 bases from V and 10 bases from J, with 10 bases between. The CDR3 contains 13 residues. Germline CDR1 and CDR2: MRHNA and SNTAGT. The CDR3 here is CASSDSPEREQFF. CDR3 DNA: TGTGCCAGCAGTGACTCTCCCGAACGGGAGCAGTTCTTC.

The J gene is TRBJ1-5, the V gene TRBV10-2, with TRBD1 matching 8 bases. The ends lost 4 bases at V and 6 bases at J; junction bases unmatched: 5. Germline loops: CDR1 WSHSY, CDR2 SAAADI. CDR3 length equals 14 residues. The CDR3 here is CASSGDRGFQPQHF. The DNA for the CDR3 is TGCGCCAGCAGTGGAGACAGGGGCTTTCAGCCCCAGCATTTT.

This rearrangement joins TRBV10-3 to TRBJ2-7, with 8 nucleotides matching TRBD1. This CDR3 has 15 residues. Unmatched junction bases numbered 14, after V lost 10 bases and J lost 3 bases. Germline CDR1 is ENHRY and CDR2 is SYGVKD. CDR3 nucleotides: TGTGCCACTTTGGCACAGGGGGTCAGGAACTACGAGCAGTACTTC. Its translation is CATLAQGVRNYEQYF.

The chain has TRBV28 and TRBJ2-7; the match to TRBD1 covers 11 bases. Germline values: CDR1 MDHEN, CDR2 SYDVKM. This CDR3 has 15 residues. V was clipped by 7 bases and J by 0 bases; unmatched bases: 5. CDR3 amino acids: CASTPGTGGSYEQYF. The DNA for the CDR3 is TGTGCCAGCACTCCAGGGACAGGGGGCTCCTACGAGCAGTACTTC.

J is TRBJ1-1 and V is TRBV11-1, with 7 bases that match TRBD1. This CDR3 is built from 12 residues. With V trimmed by 5 bases and J by 10 bases, 7 bases remained unmatched. The germline CDR1 and CDR2 sequences are SGHAT and FQDESV (reference sequence). The CDR3 is CASSPIHRGAFF. The CDR3 DNA reads as TGTGCCAGCAGCCCTATTCACAGGGGAGCTTTCTTT.

CDR3 in amino acids: CASSSGGWDEQFF. CDR3 nucleotide sequence: TGTGCCAGCAGTTCCGGGGGGTGGGATGAGCAGTTCTTC. The chain has TRBV28 and TRBJ2-1; 7 bases align to TRBD2. Germline trimming cut 4 bases from V and 8 bases from J; bases unmatched to any gene: 5. This CDR3 has 13 residues. Germline CDR1 reads MDHEN; CDR2 reads SYDVKM.

This rearrangement joins TRBV28 to TRBJ1-4; 7 bases agree with TRBD1. This CDR3 has 14 residues. V was clipped by 3 bases and J by 8 bases; unmatched bases: 6. In germline, CDR1 is MDHEN, CDR2 SYDVKM. CDR3 coding DNA: TGTGCCAGCAGTTTCAACAGGGGAAGGGAAAAACTGTTTTTT. Translated: CASSFNRGREKLFF.

V usage is TRBV15 and J usage is TRBJ1-5; 10 bases agree with TRBD1. J gave up 2 bases and V 2 bases, and 12 bases lay outside the gene matches. Germline lookup yields CDR1 LNHNV and CDR2 YYDKDF (reference sequence). This CDR3 region has 19 residues. This CDR3 is CATSRSPGQGWIGNQPQHF. In DNA form, the CDR3 reads TGTGCCACCAGCAGATCGCCGGGACAGGGGTGGATCGGCAATCAGCCCCAGCATTTT.